This passage covers 17 T cell receptor beta chains from one sample sequenced in a study of T cells in tuberculosis. Clones were read by immunoSEQ multiplex PCR, and TCRdb kept only the in-frame ones, dropping some. The profile shows under 45,000 clones, over 85% of them singletons. Sequencing was performed on PBMCs. Source of these receptors: a donor between 10 and 29 years old with latent tuberculosis or without tuberculosis infection.

This clone was detected only once. The chain couples TRBV2 to TRBJ1-2, with a weak D call TRBD1 (5 bases). The V and J ends lost 6 bases and 8 bases respectively, with 16 bases between them. CDR1 and CDR2 (germline): SNHLY, FYNNEI. The CDR3 extends over 13 amino acids. In DNA, the CDR3 is TGTGCCAGCAGCGCAACATGGTCAGGGGGCTACACCTTC. This sequence encodes CASSATWSGGYTF.

V and J are TRBV5-6 and TRBJ2-3, with 8 bases lining up with TRBD2. The CDR3 has 18 residues. V lost 0 bases, J lost 0 bases, and 9 bases stayed unmatched. Per the germline V gene, CDR1 is SGHDT and CDR2 is YYEEEE. In DNA form, the CDR3 reads TGTGCCAGCAGCTTGGCGGAGCTAGCGGGTGTTAGCACAGATACGCAGTATTTT. It specifies CASSLAELAGVSTDTQYF. Complete variable domain (other parts from reference TRBV5-6 and TRBJ2-3): DAGVTQSPTHLIKTRGQQVTLRCSPKSGHDTVSWYQQALGQGPQFIFQYYEEEERQRGNFPDRFSGHQFPNYSSELNVNALLLGDSALYLCASSLAELAGVSTDTQYFGPGTRLTVL.

This chain links TRBV5-6 with TRBJ1-2; 7 nucleotides match TRBD1. CDR1 SGHDT and CDR2 YYEEEE come from the germline V gene. Trimming at V came to 4 bases and at J to 7 bases, leaving 7 bases not matched to a gene. The CDR3 has 13 amino acids. The CDR3 nucleotides read TGTGCCAGCAGCGTAGACAGGGAGTTTGGCTACACCTTC. The encoded protein is CASSVDREFGYTF.

This chain uses TRBV9 with TRBJ2-3, with D possibly being TRBD1 (6 bases). CDR1 is SGDLS and CDR2 is YYNGEE in the germline V gene. The CDR3 extends over 15 amino acids. Trimming cost V 4 bases and J 1 base, with 13 bases left between them. The CDR3 is CASSSQTGRTDTQYF. CDR3 nucleotide sequence: TGTGCCAGCAGCTCCCAAACAGGGCGCACAGATACGCAGTATTTT.

The V call is TRBV2, the J call TRBJ1-2; TRBD1 matches at 10 bases. This CDR3 comprises 12 residues. Germline values: CDR1 SNHLY, CDR2 FYNNEI. The V gene end was trimmed by 8 bases and the J gene end by 10 bases; junction bases not matched to a gene: 7. The chain's CDR3 is CASPGQGILYTF. DNA for the CDR3: TGTGCCAGCCCGGGACAGGGGATTCTCTACACCTTC.

The chain carries TRBV19 and TRBJ1-5, with D hard to call. This CDR3 is 15 amino acids long. Germline V CDR1 and CDR2: LNHDA, SQIVND (reference sequence). Trimming shortened V by 7 bases and J by 4 bases, and 17 bases separated the two germline ends. The CDR3 is CASTPSLMENQPQHF. CDR3 DNA: TGTGCCAGTACCCCCAGTCTGATGGAGAATCAGCCCCAGCATTTT. The full variable domain, rest sourced from reference TRBV19 and TRBJ1-5, is DGGITQSPKYLFRKEGQNVTLSCEQNLNHDAMYWYRQDPGQGLRLIYYSQIVNDFQKGDIAEGYSVSREKKESFPLTVTSAQKNPTAFYLCASTPSLMENQPQHFGDGTRLSIL.

The V call is TRBV21-1, the J call TRBJ1-1; whether TRBD1, the table's D call, matches the DNA was not checked. TRBV21-1 is classified as a pseudogene. The CDR3 covers 16 residues. Here the CDR3 DNA reads TGTGCCAGCAGCTCCCTCCGCGGCAGGGCGAACACTGAAGCTTTCTTT. It encodes CASSSLRGRANTEAFF.

The gene calls are TRBV7-2 and TRBJ2-7; TRBD2 is a possible D gene (5 bases). Per the germline V gene, CDR1 is SGHTA and CDR2 is FQGNSA. With 1 base removed from V and 0 bases from J, the gap between germline ends came to 10 bases. This CDR3 has 15 amino acids. CDR3 nucleotide sequence: TGTGCCAGCAGCTTAGAGGTCGGGGTCTCCTACGAGCAGTACTTC. Residues: CASSLEVGVSYEQYF.

The chain's CDR3 is CSVDIAGYNEQFF. For the CDR3, the DNA is TGCAGCGTTGACATTGCGGGGTATAATGAGCAGTTCTTC. V gene TRBV29-1 combines with J gene TRBJ2-1; perhaps TRBD2 as D (6 bases). V was trimmed by 3 bases and J by 7 bases, leaving 13 bases between them. Germline V CDR1 and CDR2: SQVTM, ANQGSEA. The CDR3 is 13 residues long.

The rearrangement uses TRBV5-1 and TRBJ2-1, with 12 bases that match TRBD2. The CDR3 is 17 residues long. Germline V gives CDR1 SGHRS, CDR2 YFSETQ. After removal of 5 bases from V and 11 bases from J, the junction contained 17 bases not matched to a gene. For the CDR3, the DNA is TGCGCCAGCAGATCTAGCGGGGGGGCCGGGGGACCCCTTAAGCAGTTCTTC. It encodes CASRSSGGAGGPLKQFF.

This clone occurred a few times. The rearrangement uses TRBV6-5 and TRBJ1-3; TRBD1 matches 10 bases. Germline V gene sequence: CDR1 MNHEY, CDR2 SVGAGI. This CDR3 spans 15 amino acids. Trimming took 6 bases from V and 4 from J; bases not matched to a gene: 6. This CDR3 reads CASSLDRGPGNTIYF. The CDR3 nucleotides are TGTGCCAGCAGCCTCGACAGGGGGCCAGGAAACACCATATATTTT.

This chain connects TRBV5-1 to TRBJ1-4; D is unresolved. V shed 4 bases and J shed 0 bases, with 7 bases lying between them. From germline, CDR1 is SGHRS and CDR2 YFSETQ. CDR3 size: 14 residues. The CDR3 region has the DNA TGCGCCAGCAGCCTATTTGCAACTAATGAAAAACTGTTTTTT. Translated, it gives CASSLFATNEKLFF.

In DNA form, the CDR3 reads TGCGCCAGCAGCCCTGGGCAGGGGATGAATGAGCAGTTCTTC. Protein: CASSPGQGMNEQFF. The V and J genes are TRBV4-1 and TRBJ2-1; possibly TRBD1 for D (6 bases). Germline CDR1 is MGHRA and CDR2 is YSYEKL. The germline V and J ends were trimmed by 4 bases and 7 bases, with 14 bases remaining between them. The CDR3 is 14 residues long.

J is TRBJ1-3 and V is TRBV30; D is undetermined. V gave up 7 bases and J gave up 0 bases, with 10 bases separating them. Germline CDR1 is GTSNPN and CDR2 is SVGIG (reference sequence). This CDR3 comprises 13 residues. For the CDR3, the DNA is TGTGCCTCGCAGTCTGACTCTGGAAACACCATATATTTT. Residues: CASQSDSGNTIYF.

V is TRBV29-1 and J is TRBJ2-3; D gene uncertain. The CDR3 sequence is 14 residues long. Germline V gene lookup returns CDR1 SQVTM and CDR2 ANQGSEA. V was clipped by 3 bases and J by 2 bases, with 12 bases between them. CDR3: CSVDSEADTDTQYF. In DNA form, the CDR3 reads TGCAGCGTTGATTCTGAAGCCGACACAGATACGCAGTATTTT.

V usage is TRBV6-1 and J usage is TRBJ2-3, with 11 positions matching TRBD2. The V gene end was trimmed by 2 bases and the J gene end by 0 bases; junction bases not matched to a gene: 7. The germline V gene has CDR1 MNHNS and CDR2 SASEGT. The CDR3 is 18 residues long. The DNA of the CDR3 is TGTGCCAGCAGTGAAACTAGCGGGGGTAGCTCTAGCACAGATACGCAGTATTTT. Translating gives CASSETSGGSSSTDTQYF.

V and J are TRBV30 and TRBJ1-2, with D possibly matching TRBD1 (6 bases). V gave up 7 bases and J gave up 8 bases, with 14 bases separating them. CDR1 and CDR2 from the germline V gene are GTSNPN and SVGIG (reference sequence). The CDR3 is made up of 11 amino acids. The CDR3 region is CASSQGSGYTF. CDR3 bases: TGTGCCTCATCACAGGGCTCCGGCTACACCTTC.